The following is a T cell receptor (beta chain) sequence with its context. These data come from a study of blood T cell repertoires in COVID-19. Study at large: The samples span acute and convalescent COVID-19 from the United States, Italy and Spain.

Looked up from germline, CDR1 is KGHSH and CDR2 is LQKENI. The CDR3 spans 17 residues. V lost 2 bases, J lost 0 bases, and 15 bases lay in between. TCRdb keeps only in-frame clones here, not all; method: immunoSEQ multiplex PCR. The sample contains some 90,000 clones, 80% of which appear only once. Sequencing used peripheral blood. This clonotype was sampled from a woman aged 70-85 years with acute or convalescent COVID-19. The chain carries TRBV18 and TRBJ2-3, with D tentatively TRBD2 (6 bases). The CDR3 region is CASSPLIASASTDTQYF. The DNA of the CDR3 is TGTGCCAGCTCACCATTAATAGCTAGCGCAAGCACAGATACGCAGTATTTT.